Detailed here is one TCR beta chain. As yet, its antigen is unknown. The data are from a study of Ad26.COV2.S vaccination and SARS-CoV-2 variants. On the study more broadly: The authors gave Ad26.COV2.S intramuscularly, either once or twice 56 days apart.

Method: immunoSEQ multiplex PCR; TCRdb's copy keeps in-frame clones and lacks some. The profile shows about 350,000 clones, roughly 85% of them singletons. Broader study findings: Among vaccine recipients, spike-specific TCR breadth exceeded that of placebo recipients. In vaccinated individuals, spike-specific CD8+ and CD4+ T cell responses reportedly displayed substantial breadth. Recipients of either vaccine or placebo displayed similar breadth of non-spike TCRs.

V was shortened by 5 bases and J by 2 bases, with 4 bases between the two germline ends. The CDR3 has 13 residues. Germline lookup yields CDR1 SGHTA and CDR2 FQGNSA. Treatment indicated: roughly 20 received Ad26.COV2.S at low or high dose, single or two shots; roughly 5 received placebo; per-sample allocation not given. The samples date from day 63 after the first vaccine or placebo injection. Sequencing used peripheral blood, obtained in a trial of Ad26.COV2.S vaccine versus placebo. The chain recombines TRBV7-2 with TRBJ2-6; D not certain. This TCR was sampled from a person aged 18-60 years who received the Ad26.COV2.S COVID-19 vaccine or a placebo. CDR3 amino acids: CASSRAGANVLTF. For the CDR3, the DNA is TGTGCCAGCAGCAGGGCTGGGGCCAACGTCCTGACTTTC.